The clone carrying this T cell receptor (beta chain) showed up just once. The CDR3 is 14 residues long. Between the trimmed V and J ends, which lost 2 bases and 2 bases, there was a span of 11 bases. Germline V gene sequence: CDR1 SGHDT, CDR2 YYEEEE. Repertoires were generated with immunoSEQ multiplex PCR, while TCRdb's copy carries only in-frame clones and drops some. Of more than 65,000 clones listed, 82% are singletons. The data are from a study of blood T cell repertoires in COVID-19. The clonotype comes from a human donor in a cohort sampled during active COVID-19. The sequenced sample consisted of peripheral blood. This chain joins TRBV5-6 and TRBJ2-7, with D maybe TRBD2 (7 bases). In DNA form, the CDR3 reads TGTGCCAGCAGCTTTGGGGGGGCCCCCTACGAGCAGTACTTC. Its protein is CASSFGGAPYEQYF.